This T cell receptor beta chain is from a study of T cells in Graves' hyperthyroidism and ophthalmopathy. Study overall: Peripheral blood samples were taken at initial diagnosis, prior to any treatment. Study results and caveats: The authors' 13 V-J model separated ophthalmopathy from stable hyperthyroidism. In validation, the model predicted ophthalmopathy. These predictions came a median roughly seven months before onset.

The hyperthyroidism was newly diagnosed and had lasted under 2 months; the patients were aged 18 to 65. Losses at the gene ends were 1 base for V and 0 bases for J; bases not matched to a gene: 3. CDR1 DFQATT and CDR2 SNEGSKA come from the germline V gene (reference sequence). The length of the CDR3 is 15 residues. As for this clonotype: Its antigen is still unknown.

Amplified regions were TCR beta CDR3 sequences from RNA transcripts. When the TCR CDR3 underwent first-round RT-PCR, the HTBI primer set was used. TCRdb fed the multiplex PCR reads into MiXCR, producing one record per CDR3 protein. The sample yields a few hundred thousand distinct CDR3 sequences, roughly 18% seen once. The sequencing input was blood. This sequence joins TRBV20-1 and TRBJ2-1; the match to TRBD2 covers 7 bases. This clonotype originated in a man between 40 and 49 years old with Graves' hyperthyroidism. Here the CDR3 DNA reads TGCAGTGCTAGAGCCGGGAGGACCTCCTACAATGAGCAGTTCTTC. Residues: CSARAGRTSYNEQFF.